The rows below give T cell receptor beta chains drawn from one sample of a study of cytomegalovirus exposure and HLA in healthy donors. Clones were read by immunoSEQ multiplex PCR, and TCRdb kept only the in-frame ones, dropping some. The table records 200,000 or so clones, around 75% of them present only once. The source material was PBMCs. Receptors were obtained from a man in his forties in good health and CMV-seropositive. CDR3s leave out the opening cysteine and the closing phenylalanine or tryptophan. Fields, in order: V gene, clone size, J gene, D gene, CDR3 protein. D genes are given only for firm matches. A clone size is listed for some rows: how often the clone was seen (once, few, many), or a class if it is expanded.

V gene: TRBV30; clone size: NA; J gene: TRBJ1-4; D gene: TRBD1; CDR3 protein: AKSGQGNEKLF
V gene: TRBV4-2; clone size: NA; J gene: TRBJ1-6; D gene: NA; CDR3 protein: ASSQDPGGSNSPLH
V gene: TRBV7-2; clone size: NA; J gene: TRBJ2-2; D gene: TRBD1; CDR3 protein: ASSSTGGSNTGELF
V gene: TRBV6-6; clone size: NA; J gene: TRBJ1-1; D gene: NA; CDR3 protein: ASSYEGWTEAF
V gene: TRBV28; clone size: NA; J gene: TRBJ1-2; D gene: NA; CDR3 protein: ASSLPQGRTNYGYT
V gene: TRBV5-1; clone size: NA; J gene: TRBJ2-7; D gene: TRBD2; CDR3 protein: ASSTGLAGAPSPEQY
V gene: TRBV6-1; clone size: NA; J gene: TRBJ1-1; D gene: NA; CDR3 protein: ASSGDWSVPLSAF
V gene: TRBV18; clone size: NA; J gene: TRBJ2-5; D gene: TRBD1; CDR3 protein: ASSGTEQETQY
V gene: TRBV19; clone size: NA; J gene: TRBJ2-1; D gene: NA; CDR3 protein: ASSIDRSNEQF
V gene: TRBV27; clone size: NA; J gene: TRBJ2-5; D gene: TRBD2; CDR3 protein: ASSPSWDYGAQETQY
V gene: TRBV7-3; clone size: NA; J gene: TRBJ2-3; D gene: NA; CDR3 protein: ASSPQGLSDTQY
V gene: TRBV30; clone size: NA; J gene: TRBJ1-6; D gene: NA; CDR3 protein: AWTRDSPLH
V gene: TRBV5-1; clone size: few; J gene: TRBJ1-2; D gene: NA; CDR3 protein: ASSLGAGNYGYT
V gene: TRBV7-6; clone size: NA; J gene: TRBJ2-5; D gene: TRBD1; CDR3 protein: ASSLAGQGAETQY
V gene: TRBV7-2; clone size: NA; J gene: TRBJ2-5; D gene: NA; CDR3 protein: ASSFRTASQQETQY
V gene: TRBV19; clone size: NA; J gene: TRBJ1-4; D gene: NA; CDR3 protein: ASSIGGEKLF
V gene: TRBV5-6; clone size: NA; J gene: TRBJ2-3; D gene: NA; CDR3 protein: ASSARGMSGIGDTQY
V gene: TRBV30; clone size: NA; J gene: TRBJ2-7; D gene: NA; CDR3 protein: AWSVGDFYEQY
V gene: TRBV7-9; clone size: NA; J gene: TRBJ1-4; D gene: NA; CDR3 protein: ASSYDEEEKLF
V gene: TRBV7-2; clone size: NA; J gene: TRBJ1-2; D gene: NA; CDR3 protein: ASSSGGYGYT
V gene: TRBV7-3; clone size: NA; J gene: TRBJ1-2; D gene: NA; CDR3 protein: ASSETSSDGYT
V gene: TRBV9; clone size: NA; J gene: TRBJ2-2; D gene: TRBD2; CDR3 protein: ASSVFWTSGGTGELF
V gene: TRBV7-3; clone size: NA; J gene: TRBJ1-2; D gene: TRBD1; CDR3 protein: ASSYAPGQGGYT
V gene: TRBV7-9; clone size: NA; J gene: TRBJ2-5; D gene: NA; CDR3 protein: ASSPLGGLPSQAQY
V gene: TRBV28; clone size: NA; J gene: TRBJ1-1; D gene: NA; CDR3 protein: ASSSVSLFAEAF
V gene: TRBV4-3; clone size: NA; J gene: TRBJ2-3; D gene: NA; CDR3 protein: ASSPSDFIGTDTQY
V gene: TRBV29-1; clone size: NA; J gene: TRBJ2-5; D gene: TRBD1; CDR3 protein: SVEDRGQETQY
V gene: TRBV11-2; clone size: NA; J gene: TRBJ2-2; D gene: NA; CDR3 protein: ASSSRRVGNTGELF
V gene: TRBV19; clone size: NA; J gene: TRBJ2-2; D gene: TRBD1; CDR3 protein: ASSIEDRGAGELF
V gene: TRBV7-3; clone size: NA; J gene: TRBJ2-2; D gene: NA; CDR3 protein: ASSLRGVGGTGELF
V gene: TRBV15; clone size: NA; J gene: TRBJ1-5; D gene: NA; CDR3 protein: ATSRTDSNQPQH